This T cell receptor beta chain was recorded in a study of blood T cells in healthy people across ages. Study summary: Through template switching, about one barcoded beta molecule was captured per two T cells, as measured in model experiments.

The authors ran a second PCR of about 7 to 12 cycles using a sample-barcoded 5' primer and a J-beta primer mix. A single record per CDR3 protein comes from TCRdb applying MiXCR to the 5' RACE reads. This sample has hundreds of thousands of distinct CDR3 sequences, with approximately 49% found just once. Germline CDR1 is SGHRS and CDR2 is YFSETQ. The CDR3 runs to 14 residues. The ends were cut back, 2 bases at V and 5 bases at J, with 13 bases in the middle. Every sample had a minimum of 6.5 million PBMCs isolated. This clonotype was detected ten times or more. No antigen is known for it. Study outcomes and limitations: Diversity estimates drawn from one million T cells were deemed underestimates.

The receptor's source is a woman aged 55-70 years in good health. The chain has TRBV5-1 and TRBJ2-5, with D unresolved. The sequenced material came from blood. DNA for the CDR3: TGCGCCAGCAGCTTTTCAGGTTCAGAGGAGACCCAGTACTTC. It yields the protein CASSFSGSEETQYF.